The 12 T cell receptor beta chains presented below share a single source sample, sequenced in a study of lymphopenia after photon versus proton radiotherapy. Clones were sequenced by immunoSEQ multiplex PCR, and TCRdb holds only the in-frame ones, with some missing. The sample consists of about 160,000 clones, around 85% of them appearing once. Source: peripheral blood, taken from a patient treated with photon-based radiotherapy. Every receptor here comes from a man aged 50-59 years with gastric cancer.

The rearrangement links TRBV4-3 to TRBJ1-2; D unclear. Germline V gene sequence: CDR1 LGHNA, CDR2 YSLEER. Trimming took off 0 bases at V and 6 bases at J, with 14 bases between the two ends. This CDR3 has 15 residues. Here the CDR3 DNA reads TGCGCCAGCAGCCAAGATTTGGGCCCTTGGGATGGCTACACCTTC. Amino acid sequence: CASSQDLGPWDGYTF.

V is TRBV6-1 and J is TRBJ1-4; TRBD1 matches 11 bases. The germline gives CDR1 MNHNS, CDR2 SASEGT. The CDR3 sequence is 14 residues long. J gave up 6 bases and V 6 bases, and 3 bases lay outside the gene matches. CDR3 bases: TGTGCCAGCAGACGGACAGGGGGCTATGAAAAACTGTTTTTT. It yields the protein CASRRTGGYEKLFF.

This clone was found once. The chain carries TRBV19 and TRBJ2-2; possibly TRBD1 for D (6 bases). The V end was cut by 8 bases, the J end by 0 bases, with 10 bases between. The germline CDR1 and CDR2 sequences are LNHDA and SQIVND (reference sequence). This CDR3 contains 14 residues. The CDR3 DNA follows: TGTGCCAGTGGAGGACAGCCGAACACCGGGGAGCTGTTTTTT. Protein sequence: CASGGQPNTGELFF. The complete variable domain, with remaining parts taken from reference TRBV19 and TRBJ2-2, reads DGGITQSPKYLFRKEGQNVTLSCEQNLNHDAMYWYRQDPGQGLRLIYYSQIVNDFQKGDIAEGYSVSREKKESFPLTVTSAQKNPTAFYLCASGGQPNTGELFFGEGSRLTVL.

The chain carries TRBV7-9 and TRBJ1-1, with no clear D. V was cut by 5 bases and J by 1 base, with 5 bases left in between. CDR3 size: 12 residues. Germline CDR1 is SEHNR and CDR2 is FQNEAQ (reference sequence). The CDR3 bases are TGTGCCAGCAGCAAGGGGAACACTGAAGCTTTCTTT. Its translation is CASSKGNTEAFF.

The chain has TRBV7-8 and TRBJ1-2; no clear D gene. V was cut by 3 bases and J by 2 bases, with 25 bases left in between. This CDR3 is built from 19 residues. Germline loops: CDR1 SGHVS, CDR2 FQNEAQ. The DNA for the CDR3 is TGTGCCAGCAGCTTCAGGATGGCGAACCGGTCGACTCGAAACTATGGCTACACCTTC. Translation: CASSFRMANRSTRNYGYTF.

V is TRBV14 and J is TRBJ2-3; 8 bases line up with TRBD2. V lost 2 bases, J lost 4 bases, and 14 bases stayed unmatched. Germline CDR1 is SGHDN and CDR2 is FVKESK. This CDR3 spans 18 amino acids. The CDR3 region is CASSQRIFSGSISDTQYF. DNA for the CDR3: TGTGCCAGCAGCCAAAGGATCTTCAGCGGGAGTATCTCAGATACGCAGTATTTT.

This chain joins TRBV28 and TRBJ1-2; 7 bases are a match to TRBD1. CDR1 MDHEN and CDR2 SYDVKM come from the germline V gene. The V segment lost 2 bases and the J segment 4 bases; nucleotides outside the gene matches: 7. The CDR3 sequence is 15 residues long. CDR3 sequence (DNA): TGTGCCAGCAGTTTAGGGGCGGGACAGATCTATGGCTACACCTTC. It yields the protein CASSLGAGQIYGYTF.

This chain joins TRBV6-6 and TRBJ2-2; 11 bases line up with TRBD1. The J segment lost 4 bases and the V segment lost 8 bases, leaving 6 bases of the junction unmatched. Germline lookup yields CDR1 MNHNY and CDR2 SVGAGI (reference sequence). The CDR3 has 15 residues. The CDR3 spells CASLFGQGATGELFF. The CDR3 nucleotides read TGTGCCAGCCTATTCGGACAGGGGGCCACCGGGGAGCTGTTTTTT.

The V call is TRBV4-1, the J call TRBJ2-5; 8 bases align to TRBD2. J lost 2 bases, V lost 2 bases, and 4 bases had no gene match. The CDR3 consists of 15 residues. Germline assignment: CDR1 MGHRA and CDR2 YSYEKL. The CDR3 bases are TGCGCCAGCAGCCAAACGCCTAGCGGGCAAGAGACCCAGTACTTC. It specifies CASSQTPSGQETQYF.

The chain recombines TRBV5-8 with TRBJ2-7; D is unclear. Germline CDR1 is SGHTS and CDR2 is YDEGEE. CDR3 length: 16 amino acids. The V and J ends lost 4 bases and 1 base respectively, with 18 bases between them. The CDR3 nucleotides read TGTGCCAGCAGCCTGATCGCCAGGACGGGTTCCTACGAGCAGTACTTC. This translates into CASSLIARTGSYEQYF.

This chain uses TRBV7-2 with TRBJ2-7; no clear D gene. The CDR3 consists of 13 residues. Trimming cost V 3 bases and J 1 base, with 7 bases left between them. CDR1 is SGHTA, CDR2 FQGNSA, per germline. For the CDR3, the DNA is TGTGCCAGCAGCTTCGATACTTCCTACGAGCAGTACTTC. Its protein is CASSFDTSYEQYF.

The chain has TRBV5-3 and TRBJ2-5, with 7 bases matching TRBD1. TRBV5-3 is classed as an ORF, of uncertain function. Trimming took 2 bases from V and 7 from J; bases not matched to a gene: 14. The CDR3 runs 16 residues. CDR3 region: CARSLDDRASTGTQYF. The CDR3 nucleotides are TGTGCCAGAAGCTTAGATGACAGGGCCTCGACTGGGACCCAGTACTTC.